The text below deals with one TCR beta chain. The entry originates in a study of T cell changes during pregnancy in multiple sclerosis. Only in-frame clones appear in the TCRdb table, and some are missing; sequencing was by immunoSEQ multiplex PCR. The data show fewer than 70,000 clones, around nine tenths seen once. The CDR3 loop spans 14 amino acids. From germline, CDR1 is GTSNPN and CDR2 SVGIG (reference sequence). V was cut by 0 bases and J by 1 base, with 10 bases left in between. V gene TRBV30 combines with J gene TRBJ2-7, with a possible D match to TRBD2 (5 bases). The material sequenced was peripheral blood, taken in the second trimester of pregnancy. The clonotype comes from a female donor with multiple sclerosis, enrolled in a pregnancy study. The CDR3 region has the DNA TGTGCCTGGAGTGTAGGTGGACTGTCCTACGAGCAGTACTTC. It codes for CAWSVGGLSYEQYF.